This T cell receptor (beta chain) was sequenced for a study of a mutant IDH1 vaccine in newly diagnosed glioma. Study-wide background: Treatment recipients were about 62% male and about 40% female, and their mean age was 40.4 years. Prior therapy was radiotherapy, temozolomide, or both; most received both.

Trimming left V 4 bases short and J 4 bases short, with 11 bases between. Germline values: CDR1 SGHNT, CDR2 YYREEE (reference sequence). There are 13 residues in the CDR3. Time point reported: baseline, week 1 (first vaccination visit). Treatment denoted: pre-vaccination baseline after standard-of-care therapy. Using immunoSEQ multiplex PCR, the repertoire was profiled, and TCRdb retains in-frame clones only, with some absent. Of roughly 21,000 clones in the sample, approximately 86% were seen once. This sequence originates from a middle-aged man with glioma. J is TRBJ1-1 and V is TRBV5-4, with D unclear. The starting material was PBMCs, obtained from a glioma patient treated with radiotherapy, temozolomide or both. The CDR3: CASSQAGLTEAFF. CDR3 in DNA: TGTGCCAGCAGCCAAGCAGGCCTCACTGAAGCTTTCTTT.